A selection of T cell receptor beta chains follows, all from one sample in a study of human T cells and chemical hapten exposure. TCRdb independently ran MiXCR on the RACE reads; one entry per CDR3 protein. The sample gives 50,000 to 65,000 distinct CDR3 sequences, approximately 6.7% of which show up once; under 2% is in the top ten. This sample comprised whole blood, obtained in connection with sensitization to the hapten diphenylcyclopropenone (DPC). The receptors originated from a woman aged 25 to 39 with alopecia areata. Some clones in this sample may be carry-over from other donors' samples. Each CDR3 is given with its conserved first and last residue. The order of the fields is D gene, V gene, J gene, clone size, CDR3 DNA, CDR3 protein. D genes are given only for firm matches. Expanded clones get a size class; other rows say once, few or many, or leave the size out.

>TRBD1|TRBV18|TRBJ1-5|many
TGTGCCAGCTCACCGAGGGGACAGGGAAATCAGCCCCAGCATTTT
CASSPRGQGNQPQHF
>NA|TRBV6-6|TRBJ1-1|many
TGTGCCAGCAGCCAGACGGGAAACACTGAAGCTTTCTTT
CASSQTGNTEAFF
>NA|TRBV11-2|TRBJ1-4|NA
TGTGCCAGCAGCCTCGGCGCTGCAACTAATGAAAAACTGTTTTTT
CASSLGAATNEKLFF
>NA|TRBV6-5|TRBJ2-7|many
TGTGCCAGCAGTTACGAGGGGGACTACTACGAGCAGTACTTC
CASSYEGDYYEQYF
>NA|TRBV18|TRBJ2-3|NA
TGTGCCAGCTCACCGGAAGGACTCGCCCCGCAGTATTTT
CASSPEGLAPQYF
>NA|TRBV7-9|TRBJ1-1|many
TGTGCCAGCAGCTTAATCTCCACTGAAGCTTTCTTT
CASSLISTEAFF
>NA|TRBV30|TRBJ2-7|few
TGTGCCTGGAGTGCTTCATATTACGAGCAGTACTTC
CAWSASYYEQYF
>TRBD1|TRBV5-4|TRBJ2-4|many
TGTGCCAGCAGCCCACGGACAGGGACCCAAAACATTCAGTACTTC
CASSPRTGTQNIQYF
>NA|TRBV18|TRBJ2-4|many
TGTGCCAGCTCCCTACTAGAAGCCAAAAACATTCAGTACTTC
CASSLLEAKNIQYF
>TRBD1|TRBV12-3/TRBV12-4|TRBJ1-2|many
TGTGCCAGCAGGCCGGGACAGATTTATAACTATGGCTACACCTTC
CASRPGQIYNYGYTF
>NA|TRBV29-1|TRBJ2-1|many
TGCAGCGTCCAGGCGTATGAGCAGTTCTTC
CSVQAYEQFF
>NA|TRBV19|TRBJ2-7|NA
TGTGCCAGTAGTATGTCAGGGTTTAACGAGCAGTACTTC
CASSMSGFNEQYF
>NA|TRBV21-1|TRBJ2-2|many
TGTGCCAGCAGCATAATAAACACCGGGGAGCTGTTTTTT
CASSIINTGELFF
>NA|TRBV6-1|TRBJ1-1|few
TGTGCCAGCATGATAACCGGGGGAATGTTCGCTTTCTTT
CASMITGGMFAFF
>TRBD1|TRBV19|TRBJ1-5|few
TGTGCCAGTAGTCCGCGGACAGGGGGTTATAGCAATCAGCCCCAGCATTTT
CASSPRTGGYSNQPQHF